This T cell receptor beta chain was retrieved from a study of T-cell reconstitution after alpha-beta-depleted transplantation in children. Whole-study findings and limits: About two months after transplant, alpha-beta T cells reportedly came from several hundred expanded graft clones.

This CDR3 comprises 16 residues. The J segment lost 2 bases and the V segment lost 5 bases, leaving 8 bases of the junction unmatched. Germline loops: CDR1 MDHEN, CDR2 SYDVKM. This clonotype occurred many times. Its antigen is as yet unknown. Library preparation (for TCRbeta) was performed with unique molecular identifiers. TCRdb ran MiXCR on the PCR reads and lists one entry per CDR3 protein. The table lists about 300,000 distinct CDR3 sequences, around 10% of them singletons, with 7.5% in the top ten. The sample in question was PBMCs, obtained before TCRalphabeta/CD19-depleted stem cell transplant. The chain recombines TRBV28 with TRBJ2-7, with 11 nucleotides matching TRBD2. The receptor was derived from a boy in the first two years of life with acute myeloid leukemia, due to receive a stem cell transplant. In DNA, the CDR3 is TGTGCCAGCAGTCACAGACTAGCGGGGATTACCTACGAGCAGTACTTC. Protein: CASSHRLAGITYEQYF.